What follows describes a single T cell receptor (beta chain). The antigen remains undetermined. Other nucleotide sequences in the sample specify the same CDR3. In the original workflow: With immunoSEQ giving junction-only sequences and no quality scores, filtering differed. Clones were sequenced by immunoSEQ multiplex PCR, and TCRdb holds only the in-frame ones, with some missing. V and J calls and clone size are as listed in that table; D and trimming were resolved from the DNA. This table has roughly 2.2 million clones, 85% to 95% appearing once. All donors qualified as healthy HIV-negative adults and had experienced no recent acute infections or vaccinations. The sample belongs to a study of shared clonotypes between healthy human individuals. Per germline, CDR1 MNHEY and CDR2 SVGAGI. There are 15 residues in the CDR3. V was pared by 0 bases and J by 1 base, with 6 bases between. Study results and limitations: Since donors were few, the genetic and exposure-history diversity represented was limited.

Source material: naive CD4+ T cells from PBMCs. Subset described: CD45RA+ positively selected. V usage is TRBV6-5 and J usage is TRBJ2-2, with D possibly being TRBD2 (5 bases). The clonotype was recovered from a man younger than 35 in good health. Some clones in this sample may be carry-over from other donors' samples. The CDR3 loop is CASSYSSGNTGELFF. In DNA form, the CDR3 reads TGTGCCAGCAGTTACTCGAGCGGGAACACCGGGGAGCTGTTTTTT.